Listed here are 25 T cell receptor beta chains from one sample, sequenced in a study of cytomegalovirus exposure and HLA in healthy donors. The method was immunoSEQ multiplex PCR; TCRdb's version includes in-frame clones alone and lacks a portion of them. The table includes 130,000 or so clones, nearly 90% detected once. The sample taken for sequencing was PBMCs. These receptors were collected from a man aged 30 to 45 in good health and CMV-seronegative.

This chain links TRBV7-9 with TRBJ2-5, with TRBD2 identical over 9 bases. Trimming at V came to 6 bases and at J to 4 bases, leaving 6 bases not matched to a gene. Germline V gene data show CDR1 as SEHNR and CDR2 as FQNEAQ (reference sequence). The CDR3 length is 14 residues. The CDR3 sequence: CASRRGLAAETQYF. For the CDR3, the DNA is TGTGCCAGCAGACGGGGACTAGCTGCAGAGACCCAGTACTTC.

V gene TRBV25-1 combines with J gene TRBJ2-1, with 10 bases lining up with TRBD1. Germline-derived CDR1 and CDR2 are MGHDK and SYGVNS. The CDR3 extends over 15 amino acids. After removal of 6 bases from V and 5 bases from J, the junction contained 7 bases not matched to a gene. The chain's CDR3 is CASSERDRGHNEQFF. The CDR3 nucleotides are TGTGCCAGCAGCGAGCGGGACAGGGGTCACAATGAGCAGTTCTTC.

For the CDR3, the DNA is TGCGCCAGCAGCTCTGGACAGGGAAGCCTCTATGGCTACACCTTC. Amino acids: CASSSGQGSLYGYTF. J is TRBJ1-2 and V is TRBV5-1, with 8 bases matching TRBD1. CDR3 length: 15 residues. The germline CDR1 and CDR2 sequences are SGHRS and YFSETQ. The trim removed 3 bases at V and 4 bases at J, leaving 8 bases unmatched.

This chain connects TRBV5-1 to TRBJ1-5, with 7 bases that match TRBD1. This CDR3 is built from 15 residues. Germline CDR1 and CDR2: SGHRS and YFSETQ. The V and J ends lost 4 bases and 0 bases, in that order; junction bases with no gene match: 4. The CDR3 reads CASSQGDSSNQPQHF. CDR3 DNA sequence: TGCGCCAGCAGCCAGGGGGACAGTAGCAATCAGCCCCAGCATTTT.

This CDR3 reads CASSLDSGQLMAGYTF. The CDR3 bases are TGTGCCAGCAGCTTAGATAGCGGGCAGTTAATGGCTGGCTACACCTTC. The chain recombines TRBV11-2 with TRBJ1-2, with D unclear. The V and J ends lost 0 bases and 7 bases respectively, with 18 bases between them. From germline, CDR1 is SGHAT and CDR2 FQNNGV. This CDR3 comprises 16 residues.

The gene calls are TRBV10-3 and TRBJ1-1; D unclear. CDR3 length equals 14 residues. Looked up from germline, CDR1 is ENHRY and CDR2 is SYGVKD. The V and J ends lost 0 bases and 2 bases respectively, with 7 bases between them. CDR3 region: CAISESTDNTEAFF. The CDR3 DNA reads as TGTGCCATCAGTGAGTCAACAGATAACACTGAAGCTTTCTTT.

This rearrangement joins TRBV15 to TRBJ2-7, with 9 bases aligning to TRBD1. After removal of 6 bases from V and 2 bases from J, the junction contained 5 bases not matched to a gene. This CDR3 has 14 amino acids. Germline V gene lookup returns CDR1 LNHNV and CDR2 YYDKDF (reference sequence). CDR3 in DNA: TGTGCCACCAGTTGGGGACAGGGAGCCTACGAGCAGTACTTC. Amino acid sequence: CATSWGQGAYEQYF. Drawing the rest from reference TRBV15 and TRBJ2-7, the complete variable domain is DAMVIQNPRYQVTQFGKPVTLSCSQTLNHNVMYWYQQKSSQAPKLLFHYYDKDFNNEADTPDNFQSRRPNTSFCFLDIRSPGLGDTAMYLCATSWGQGAYEQYFGPGTRLTVT.

This clone was counted between two and nine times. The junction shows a germline mismatch at one end, possibly a read error. The rearrangement joins TRBV5-6 to TRBJ1-1, with 7 positions matching TRBD1. Per germline, CDR1 SGHDT and CDR2 YYEEEE. This CDR3 comprises 15 residues. CDR3 loop: CASSFAGQLYTEAFF. DNA for the CDR3: TGTGCCAGCAGCTTCGCGGGACAGCTTTATACTGAGGCTTTCTTT.

This clone appeared once. V gene TRBV5-1 combines with J gene TRBJ1-6, with TRBD1 matching 9 bases. The V gene end was trimmed by 4 bases and the J gene end by 9 bases; junction bases not matched to a gene: 5. The CDR3 runs 14 residues. Germline V CDR1 and CDR2: SGHRS, YFSETQ. The CDR3 region is CASSRTGGVSPLHF. CDR3 in DNA: TGCGCCAGCAGCCGAACAGGGGGCGTTTCACCCCTCCACTTT.

This clone was found once. The rearrangement joins TRBV18 to TRBJ1-5; possible D gene TRBD1, 6 bases. V was trimmed by 0 bases and J by 4 bases, leaving 13 bases between them. CDR3 length equals 16 residues. Germline values: CDR1 KGHSH, CDR2 LQKENI. DNA for the CDR3: TGTGCCAGCTCACCACCTGGGACAACCCCTAATCAGCCCCAGCATTTT. Translated, it gives CASSPPGTTPNQPQHF.

The J gene is TRBJ1-1, the V gene TRBV27; 7 bases are shared with TRBD1. J lost 4 bases, V lost 1 base, and 0 bases had no gene match. The CDR3 has 13 residues. In germline, CDR1 is MNHEY, CDR2 SMNVEV (reference sequence). The CDR3 reads CASSLYRGTEAFF. The CDR3 region has the DNA TGTGCCAGCAGTTTATACAGGGGCACTGAAGCTTTCTTT.

The V call is TRBV6-5, the J call TRBJ2-7, with 7 bases lining up with TRBD1. The trim removed 6 bases at V and 6 bases at J, leaving 11 bases unmatched. The CDR3 loop spans 14 amino acids. Looked up from germline, CDR1 is MNHEY and CDR2 is SVGAGI. In DNA, the CDR3 is TGTGCCAGCAGGCACCACAGGGGATTTCCCGAGCAGTACTTC. Its protein is CASRHHRGFPEQYF.

V is TRBV28 and J is TRBJ1-4, with D possibly being TRBD1 (5 bases). The CDR3 sequence is 15 residues long. Trimming left V 5 bases short and J 0 bases short, with 10 bases between. Germline V lookup: CDR1 MDHEN, CDR2 SYDVKM. CDR3 loop: CASSPPTATNEKLFF. Written as DNA, the CDR3 is TGTGCCAGCAGTCCACCGACAGCAACTAATGAAAAACTGTTTTTT.

This clone was counted between two and nine times. This chain connects TRBV28 to TRBJ2-7; 9 bases align to TRBD1. After removal of 3 bases from V and 5 bases from J, the junction contained 5 bases not matched to a gene. From germline, CDR1 is MDHEN and CDR2 SYDVKM. The CDR3 is 14 amino acids. The CDR3 DNA reads as TGTGCCAGCAGTTTGGGACAGGGACTACACGAGCAGTACTTC. Protein: CASSLGQGLHEQYF.

This chain joins TRBV5-1 and TRBJ2-7, with 7 bases that match TRBD1. The CDR3 is 14 amino acids. The V gene's germline CDR1 is SGHRS and CDR2 YFSETQ. J lost 5 bases, V lost 3 bases, and 8 bases had no gene match. The CDR3: CASSSRQGVHEQYF. CDR3 sequence (DNA): TGCGCCAGCAGCTCCCGGCAGGGGGTCCACGAGCAGTACTTC.

This clone was seen a single time. The J gene is TRBJ1-4, the V gene TRBV18; no clear D gene. CDR3 length: 16 amino acids. Germline CDR1 reads KGHSH; CDR2 reads LQKENI. V was pared by 2 bases and J by 6 bases, with 16 bases between. Here the CDR3 reads CASSPSEGFRDEKLFF. The CDR3 region has the DNA TGTGCCAGCTCACCATCTGAGGGTTTTCGGGATGAAAAACTGTTTTTT.

CDR3 sequence (DNA): TGTGCCAGCAGCACAGCTACTGGAAACACCATATATTTT. Its protein is CASSTATGNTIYF. This chain joins TRBV4-2 and TRBJ1-3; D uncertain. Germline CDR1 reads LGHNA; CDR2 reads YNFKEQ. The V and J ends lost 5 bases and 2 bases respectively, with 7 bases between them. The CDR3 loop spans 13 amino acids.

This clone occurred once. This chain uses TRBV10-2 with TRBJ1-2; D might be TRBD1 (6 bases). This CDR3 is 13 amino acids long. V was shortened by 8 bases and J by 1 base, with 11 bases between the two germline ends. CDR1 WSHSY and CDR2 SAAADI come from the germline V gene. CDR3 nucleotides: TGCGCCAGCGGGGGCAACAATAACTATGGCTACACCTTC. It translates to CASGGNNNYGYTF.

This clone was seen only a few times. The same CDR3 is also encoded by other DNA sequences in this sample. The chain employs TRBV6-1 and TRBJ1-6; TRBD1 might be the D (5 bases). From germline, CDR1 is MNHNS and CDR2 SASEGT. The CDR3 is 14 residues long. Trimming pared 4 bases from V and 2 bases from J, leaving 6 bases between. The DNA for the CDR3 is TGTGCCAGCAGTGCAGGGCCCTATAATTCACCCCTCCACTTT. It encodes CASSAGPYNSPLHF.

The chain couples TRBV7-2 to TRBJ2-7; 7 positions agree with TRBD2. This CDR3 has 16 residues. Trimming at V came to 2 bases and at J to 1 base, leaving 8 bases not matched to a gene. CDR1 is SGHTA and CDR2 is FQGNSA in the germline V gene. The CDR3 protein is CASSLMVGLPSYEQYF. The CDR3 nucleotides read TGTGCCAGCAGCTTAATGGTGGGACTACCTTCCTACGAGCAGTACTTC.

This clone was counted once. The V call is TRBV11-1, the J call TRBJ2-5; D might be TRBD1 (6 bases). The germline CDR1 and CDR2 sequences are SGHAT and FQDESV (reference sequence). This CDR3 has 15 amino acids. The germline V and J ends were trimmed by 4 bases and 4 bases, with 16 bases remaining between them. CDR3 in DNA: TGTGCCAGCAGCTCCTCCAGGGGAGCAGGAGAGACCCAGTACTTC. Its translation is CASSSSRGAGETQYF.

This chain joins TRBV5-4 and TRBJ2-7; 10 nucleotides match TRBD1. The CDR3 has 13 amino acids. Losses at the gene ends were 4 bases for V and 4 bases for J; bases not matched to a gene: 2. Germline CDR1 reads SGHNT; CDR2 reads YYREEE (reference sequence). CDR3 bases: TGTGCCAGCAGCCGGGACAGGGGTTACGAGCAGTACTTC. Its protein product is CASSRDRGYEQYF.

The chain has TRBV28 and TRBJ1-2; D is uncertain. The CDR3 is made up of 15 amino acids. Germline values: CDR1 MDHEN, CDR2 SYDVKM. Trimming took off 2 bases at V and 7 bases at J, with 17 bases between the two ends. This chain's CDR3 is CASSLNFPPTGGYTF. The CDR3 coding sequence is TGTGCCAGCAGTTTAAACTTCCCCCCGACGGGTGGCTACACCTTC.

This clone was seen a few times. This sequence joins TRBV7-8 and TRBJ1-2, with D perhaps TRBD1 (6 bases). Germline CDR1 reads SGHVS; CDR2 reads FQNEAQ. V lost 5 bases and J lost 6, with 19 bases in between. This CDR3 has 15 residues. CDR3 in DNA: TGTGCCAGCAGCGAATACAGGGAGCACGGCCATGGCTACACCTTC. It specifies CASSEYREHGHGYTF.

The chain recombines TRBV2 with TRBJ1-5, with D uncertain. The V gene lost 7 bases and the J gene lost 5 bases, with 21 bases spanning the gap. The CDR3 spans 16 residues. Per germline, CDR1 SNHLY and CDR2 FYNNEI. CDR3 loop: CASNQRERVIDQPQHF. In nucleotides, the CDR3 is TGTGCCAGCAATCAGCGGGAGAGGGTTATCGATCAGCCCCAGCATTTT.